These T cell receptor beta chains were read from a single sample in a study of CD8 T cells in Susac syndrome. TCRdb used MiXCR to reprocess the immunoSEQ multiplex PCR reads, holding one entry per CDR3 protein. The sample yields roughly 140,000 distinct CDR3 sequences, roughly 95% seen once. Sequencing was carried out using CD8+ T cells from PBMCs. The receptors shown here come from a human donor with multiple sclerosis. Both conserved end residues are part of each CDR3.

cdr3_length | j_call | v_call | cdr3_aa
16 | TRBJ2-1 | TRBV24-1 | CATSDLNRGRYNEQFF
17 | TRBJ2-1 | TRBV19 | CASSTQGSLAPYNEQFF
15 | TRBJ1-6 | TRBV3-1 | CASSQGDGFNSPLHF
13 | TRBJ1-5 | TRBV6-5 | CASSLTGYQPQHF
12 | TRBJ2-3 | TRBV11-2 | CASSWARDTQYF
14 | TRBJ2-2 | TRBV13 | CASTSSENTGELFF
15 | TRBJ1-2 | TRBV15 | CATSSNANGDEGYTF
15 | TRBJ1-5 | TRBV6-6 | CASSYSTEGDQPQHF
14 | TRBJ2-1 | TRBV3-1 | CASSQDWPQDEQFF
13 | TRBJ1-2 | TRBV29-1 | CSVESRGDYGYTF
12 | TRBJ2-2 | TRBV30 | CASRDGGRELFF
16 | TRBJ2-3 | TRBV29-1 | CSVEDTRDLPADTQYF
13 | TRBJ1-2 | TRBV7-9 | CASSQGQPYGYTF
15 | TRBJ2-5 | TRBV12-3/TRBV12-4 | CASRPADKAEGAQYF
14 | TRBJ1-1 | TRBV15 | CATSRAGGMGLAFF
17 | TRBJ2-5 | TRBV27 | CASSLLTVQGFQETQYF
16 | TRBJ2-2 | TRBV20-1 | CSAVGPGGSYTGELFF
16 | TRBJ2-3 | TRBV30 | CAWSFDQRGAGDTQYF
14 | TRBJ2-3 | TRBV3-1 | CASSSWGSTDTQYF
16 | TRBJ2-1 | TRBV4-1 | CASSQVPGTSGNEQFF
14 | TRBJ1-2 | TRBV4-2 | CASSQDRGSWGYTF
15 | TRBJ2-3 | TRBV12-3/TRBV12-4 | CASSLLRDSTDTQYF
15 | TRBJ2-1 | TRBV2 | CASSDSQGSYNEQFF
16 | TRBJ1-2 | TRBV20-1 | CSANQPPWDSSDGYTF
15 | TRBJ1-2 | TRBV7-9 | CASSLVNRQDYGYTF
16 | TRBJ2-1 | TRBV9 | CASSPTGKGLGYEQFF
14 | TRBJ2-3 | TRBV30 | CAWAAGPGTDTQYF
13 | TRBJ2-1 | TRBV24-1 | CATSDRGHNEQFF
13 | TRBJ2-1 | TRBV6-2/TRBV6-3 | CASRWTGVHEQFF
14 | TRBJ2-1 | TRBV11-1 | CASSSSVAGYEQFF
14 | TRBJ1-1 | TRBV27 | CASSLSFGGTEAFF
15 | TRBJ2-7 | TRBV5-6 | CASSLALHETYEQYF
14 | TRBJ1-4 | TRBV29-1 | CSGSEEDRGEKLFF
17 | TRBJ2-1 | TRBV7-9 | CASSSPQRGVSYNEQFF
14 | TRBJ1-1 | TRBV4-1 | CASSHSGWGTEAFF
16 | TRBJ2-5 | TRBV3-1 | CASSQGTALVQETQYF
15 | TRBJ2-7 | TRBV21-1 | CASPLRDRGPYEQYF
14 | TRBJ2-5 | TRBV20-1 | CSARDFEGAETQYF
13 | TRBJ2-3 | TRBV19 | CASSWESPDTQYF
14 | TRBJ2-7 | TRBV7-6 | CASSLAGLFYEQYF
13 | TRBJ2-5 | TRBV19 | CASSFVVAETQYF
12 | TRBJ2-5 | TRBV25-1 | CASSGLGETQYF
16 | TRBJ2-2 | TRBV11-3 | CASSLRLAGNTGELFF
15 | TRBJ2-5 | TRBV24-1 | CATSQTGQDQETQYF
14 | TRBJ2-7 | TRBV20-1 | CSAKDRDSSYEQYF
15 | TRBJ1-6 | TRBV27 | CASSLSGRTNSPLHF
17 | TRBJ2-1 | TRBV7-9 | CASSLKRQGALNNEQFF
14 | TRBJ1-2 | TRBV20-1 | CSARDVGTDYGYTF
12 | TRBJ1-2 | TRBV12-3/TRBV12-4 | CASSGHFSGYTF
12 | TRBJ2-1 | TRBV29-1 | CSSGGRFDEQFF
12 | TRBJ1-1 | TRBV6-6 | CASSQGQTEAFF
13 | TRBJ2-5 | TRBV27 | CASSFGGAPDQYF
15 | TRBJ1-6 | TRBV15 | CATRVGGQRNSPLHF